This TCR beta chain was recorded in a study of blood T cell repertoires in COVID-19. Only in-frame clones appear in the TCRdb table, and some are missing; sequencing was by immunoSEQ multiplex PCR. The sample has over 200,000 clones; over 75% are singletons. V was clipped by 4 bases and J by 5 bases, with 16 bases between them. CDR3 length equals 16 residues. Germline V gene data show CDR1 as SGHRS and CDR2 as YFSETQ. V is TRBV5-1 and J is TRBJ1-6; D is undetermined. The receptor comes from a woman in her forties or fifties who had recovered from COVID-19. The material sequenced was PBMCs or T cells enriched from blood (not recorded which). CDR3 amino acids: CASSLSSGTNNSPLHF. In DNA form, the CDR3 reads TGCGCCAGCAGCCTTTCCAGCGGTACAAATAATTCACCCCTCCACTTT.